This is a list of T cell receptor beta chains from one sample in a study of blood T cell repertoires in COVID-19. Only in-frame clones appear in the TCRdb table, and some are missing; sequencing was by immunoSEQ multiplex PCR. The sample holds fewer than 350,000 clones; 70% to 90% are singletons and the top ten take 12%. The material sequenced was peripheral blood. All receptors come from a woman in her twenties or thirties with COVID-19, enrolled during active disease. The CDR3 runs from the conserved cysteine through the conserved F or W. The D gene is left open where the match is weak. Only some rows state a clone size, as once, few, many or a class for expanded clones.

>TRBV29-1|NA|TRBD1|TRBJ1-1
TGCAGCGGGACGACAGGGTGGGGGACTGAAGCTTTCTTT
CSGTTGWGTEAFF
>TRBV7-9|NA|TRBD1|TRBJ2-3
TGTGCCAGCAGCTTGGATGGGACAGGCGTCACAGATACGCAGTATTTT
CASSLDGTGVTDTQYF
>TRBV7-6|once|NA|TRBJ1-2
TGTGCCAGCAGCTTAGCGTTACAGGGCGGCTACACCTTC
CASSLALQGGYTF
>TRBV9|NA|TRBD1|TRBJ2-7
TGTGCCAGCAGCGTAGGTTGGACAGGGTCCTACGAGCAGTACTTC
CASSVGWTGSYEQYF
>TRBV19|NA|NA|TRBJ1-4
TGTGCCAGTACTATGTCAGGAGAAAAACTGTTTTTT
CASTMSGEKLFF
>TRBV29-1|once|NA|TRBJ2-3
TGCAGCGCCCGCGGATTGTCCAACTGGGTTACGCAGTATTTT
CSARGLSNWVTQYF
>TRBV30|NA|TRBD1|TRBJ1-5
TGTGCCTGGAGTGGCCAACAGGGGGCGGTTCAGCCCCAGCATTTT
CAWSGQQGAVQPQHF
>TRBV27|NA|NA|TRBJ2-5
TGTGCCAGCAGCTTCGCCTCTCGGTCTCCCCAGTACTTC
CASSFASRSPQYF
>TRBV2|NA|NA|TRBJ2-5
TGTGCCAGCAGTGAAGGCAGGGTGCAGGAGACCCAGTACTTC
CASSEGRVQETQYF
>TRBV20-1|few|NA|TRBJ1-2
TGCAGTGCTAGCAGGGTATTTGGCTACACCTTC
CSASRVFGYTF
>TRBV27|NA|TRBD1|TRBJ2-2
TGTGCCAGCAGTACTGGACAGGGGCGGCCGGCCGGGGAGCTGTTTTTT
CASSTGQGRPAGELFF
>TRBV11-2|NA|TRBD1|TRBJ2-1
TGTGCCAGCAGCTTAGCGGGACAGGAGTACAATGAGCAGTTCTTC
CASSLAGQEYNEQFF
>TRBV5-6|NA|TRBD1|TRBJ1-5
TGTGCCAGCAGCTTGTTACAGGGGGCAAGCAATCAGCCCCAGCATTTT
CASSLLQGASNQPQHF
>TRBV7-9|NA|TRBD1|TRBJ1-1
TGTGCCAGCAGCTACAGGGGGAGTCTAACTGAAGCTTTCTTT
CASSYRGSLTEAFF
>TRBV4-1|NA|TRBD1|TRBJ2-7
TGCGCCAGCAGCTACCGCCCGACAGGGACCTACGAGCAGTACTTC
CASSYRPTGTYEQYF
>TRBV2|NA|NA|TRBJ2-7
TGTGCCAGCAGTTTGACAGGTCTCGGCTACGAGCAGTACTTC
CASSLTGLGYEQYF
>TRBV4-2|NA|NA|TRBJ2-7
TGTGCCAGCAGCCAAGCCGACGGGAATAGAGGTGGCGAGCAGTACTTC
CASSQADGNRGGEQYF
>TRBV7-9|NA|TRBD1|TRBJ2-2
TGTGCCAGCAGTCACAGGGGAAGGACCGGGGAGCTGTTTTTT
CASSHRGRTGELFF
>TRBV6-5|NA|TRBD1|TRBJ1-3
TGTGCCAGCAGTTCCGTGACAGGGGTGAGAACGAACACCATATATTTT
CASSSVTGVRTNTIYF
>TRBV5-4|NA|TRBD1|TRBJ2-7
TGTGCCAGCAGCTTAGCCGGGACAGGGGACGCATACGAGCAGTACTTC
CASSLAGTGDAYEQYF
>TRBV5-8|NA|NA|TRBJ1-5
TGTGCCAGCAGCTTAGGACAGATTAGCAATCAGCCCCAGCATTTT
CASSLGQISNQPQHF
>TRBV7-6|NA|NA|TRBJ2-7
TGTGCCAGCAGCTTATTCGAAAGGACGATGGTAGGGGACGAGCAGTACTTC
CASSLFERTMVGDEQYF
>TRBV27|NA|NA|TRBJ1-6
TGTGCCAGCAGTCCCTTGTTGGAGGGTAGGAATTCACCCCTCCACTTT
CASSPLLEGRNSPLHF
>TRBV18|NA|NA|TRBJ1-5
TGTGCCAGCTCACCCTTGCGGGATCAGCCCCAGCATTTT
CASSPLRDQPQHF
>TRBV16|NA|TRBD1|TRBJ2-5
TGTGCCAGCAGCCAATATGGGACAGTCACTGAAGAGACCCAGTACTTC
CASSQYGTVTEETQYF
>TRBV19|NA|NA|TRBJ1-5
TGTGCCAGTAGTAAACAGCTTACCCATTATAGCAATCAGCCCCAGCATTTT
CASSKQLTHYSNQPQHF
>TRBV6-6|NA|TRBD1|TRBJ1-1
TGTGCCAGCAGCCGAGACAGGGGGACGCTACTTACTATGAACACTGAAGCTTTCTTT
CASSRDRGTLLTMNTEAFF